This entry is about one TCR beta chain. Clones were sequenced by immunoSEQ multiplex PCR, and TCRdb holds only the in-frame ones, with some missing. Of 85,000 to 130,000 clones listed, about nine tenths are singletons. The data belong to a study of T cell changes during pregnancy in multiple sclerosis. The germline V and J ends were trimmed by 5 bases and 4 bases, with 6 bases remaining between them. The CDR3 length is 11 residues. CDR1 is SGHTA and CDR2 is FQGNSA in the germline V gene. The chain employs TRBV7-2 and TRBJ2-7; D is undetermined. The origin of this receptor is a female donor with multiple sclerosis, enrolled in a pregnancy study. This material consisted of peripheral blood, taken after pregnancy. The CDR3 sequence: CASSLLYEQYF. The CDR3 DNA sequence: TGTGCCAGCAGCCTCCTTTACGAGCAGTACTTC.